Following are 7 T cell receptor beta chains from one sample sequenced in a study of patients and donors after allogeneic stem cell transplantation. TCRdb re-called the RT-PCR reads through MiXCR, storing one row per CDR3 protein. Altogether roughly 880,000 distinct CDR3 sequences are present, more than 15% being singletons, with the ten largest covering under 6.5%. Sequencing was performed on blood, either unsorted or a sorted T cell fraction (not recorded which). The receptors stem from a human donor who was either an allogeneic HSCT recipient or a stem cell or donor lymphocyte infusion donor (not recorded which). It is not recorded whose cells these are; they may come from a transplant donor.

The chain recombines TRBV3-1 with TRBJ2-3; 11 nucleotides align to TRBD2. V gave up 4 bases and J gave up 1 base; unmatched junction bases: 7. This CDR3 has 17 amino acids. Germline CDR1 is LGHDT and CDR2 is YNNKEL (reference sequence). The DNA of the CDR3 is TGTGCCAGCAGCCTAGTACTAGCGGGAGTACGCACAGATACGCAGTATTTT. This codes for CASSLVLAGVRTDTQYF.

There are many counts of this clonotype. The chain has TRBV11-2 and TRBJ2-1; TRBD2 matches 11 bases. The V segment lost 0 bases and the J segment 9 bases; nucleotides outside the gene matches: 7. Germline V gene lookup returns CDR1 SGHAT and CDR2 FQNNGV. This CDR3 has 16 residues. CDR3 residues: CASSLDRGSGGGEQFF. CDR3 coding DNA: TGTGCCAGCAGCTTAGATCGGGGTAGCGGGGGGGGTGAGCAGTTCTTC. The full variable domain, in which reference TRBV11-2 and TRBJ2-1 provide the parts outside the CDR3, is EAGVAQSPRYKIIEKRQSVAFWCNPISGHATLYWYQQILGQGPKLLIQFQNNGVVDDSQLPKDRFSAERLKGVDSTLKIQPAKLEDSAVYLCASSLDRGSGGGEQFFGPGTRLTVL.

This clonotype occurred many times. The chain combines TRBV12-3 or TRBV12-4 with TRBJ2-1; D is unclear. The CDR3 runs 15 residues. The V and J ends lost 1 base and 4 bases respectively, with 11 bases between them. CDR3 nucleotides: TGTGCCAGCAGTTTAGACAGATTACTTTACAATGAGCAGTTCTTC. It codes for CASSLDRLLYNEQFF.

The DNA of the CDR3 is TGTGCCAGCAGCCATCTCATCCAGGGTAGTACTGAAGCTTTCTTT. This encodes CASSHLIQGSTEAFF. The chain links TRBV14 to TRBJ1-1, with D tentatively TRBD1 (5 bases). The CDR3 spans 15 residues. V lost 3 bases, J lost 5 bases, and 16 bases lay in between. The germline V gene encodes CDR1 SGHDN and CDR2 FVKESK.

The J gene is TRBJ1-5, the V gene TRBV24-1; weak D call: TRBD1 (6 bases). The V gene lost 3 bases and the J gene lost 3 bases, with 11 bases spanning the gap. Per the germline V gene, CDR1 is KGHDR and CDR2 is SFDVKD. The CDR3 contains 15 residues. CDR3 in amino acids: CATSDPRDNNQPQHF. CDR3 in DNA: TGTGCCACCAGTGATCCCCGGGACAACAATCAGCCCCAGCATTTT.

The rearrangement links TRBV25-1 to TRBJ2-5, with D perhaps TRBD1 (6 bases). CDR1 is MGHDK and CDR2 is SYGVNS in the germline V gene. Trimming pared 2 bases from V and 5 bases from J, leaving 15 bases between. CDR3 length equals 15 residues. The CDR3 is CASSETAGEMETQYF. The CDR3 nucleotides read TGTGCCAGCAGTGAAACGGCAGGGGAGATGGAGACCCAGTACTTC.

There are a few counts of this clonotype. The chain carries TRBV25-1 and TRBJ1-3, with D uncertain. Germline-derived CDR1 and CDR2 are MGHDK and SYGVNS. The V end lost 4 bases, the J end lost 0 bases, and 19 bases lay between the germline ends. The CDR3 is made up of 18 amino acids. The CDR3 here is CASSASLEDGFSGNTIYF. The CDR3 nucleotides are TGTGCCAGCAGTGCTTCGCTAGAGGACGGATTCTCTGGAAACACCATATATTTT.